This T cell receptor (beta chain) was sequenced during a study of blood T cell repertoires in COVID-19. Study details: Researchers got acute and convalescent COVID-19 samples from the United States, Italy and Spain. Sources were T cells, B-cell-depleted T cells, or PBMCs; the material itself was cDNA or gDNA.

In germline, CDR1 is SGDLS, CDR2 YYNGEE. V lost 3 bases to trimming and J lost 4 bases; unmatched junction nucleotides: 7. There are 15 residues in the CDR3. As handled by the study authors: Amplified reference gene primers provided the basis for estimating nucleated cell counts. The protocol was immunoSEQ multiplex PCR, while the TCRdb copy is restricted to in-frame clones and leaves out a portion. V and J calls and clone size are those listed in that table; D and trimming were worked out from the DNA. The sample has about 70,000 clones, approximately 86% seen once. The TCR comes from a woman in her sixties with acute or convalescent COVID-19. The V gene is TRBV9, the J gene TRBJ2-5; 9 bases match TRBD1. Input material: peripheral blood. The CDR3 loop reads CASSAPGTGTETQYF. DNA of the CDR3: TGTGCCAGCAGCGCTCCCGGGACAGGGACAGAGACCCAGTACTTC.